The rows below give T cell receptor beta chains drawn from one sample of a study of blood T cell repertoires in COVID-19. Clones were sequenced by immunoSEQ multiplex PCR, and TCRdb holds only the in-frame ones, with some missing. The data contain 150,000 to 200,000 clones, around 77% of them singletons. Sequences were obtained from peripheral blood. Source of these receptors: a man in his 60s with active or convalescent COVID-19. Each CDR3 is given with its conserved first and last residue. Each record gives: J gene, clone size, D gene, V gene, CDR3 protein, CDR3 DNA. The D gene is left open where the match is weak. Some rows have no size entry. The others give once, few or many, or a class for an expanded clone.

TRBJ1-3,NA,TRBD1,TRBV10-3,CAISKDRDGNTIYF,TGTGCCATCTCAAAGGACAGGGATGGAAACACCATATATTTT
TRBJ2-5,NA,TRBD2,TRBV4-1,CASSQDPAGGETQYF,TGCGCCAGCAGCCAAGATCCAGCGGGAGGAGAGACCCAGTACTTC
TRBJ2-3,NA,TRBD1,TRBV5-1,CASQGTGGADTQYF,TGCGCCAGCCAAGGGACAGGGGGTGCAGATACGCAGTATTTT
TRBJ2-1,NA,NA,TRBV3-1/TRBV3-2,CASSLYVDEQFF,TGTGCCAGCAGCCTGTATGTCGATGAGCAGTTCTTC
TRBJ1-5,NA,NA,TRBV28,CASSSYPQHF,TGTGCCAGCAGTTCCTACCCCCAGCATTTT
TRBJ1-6,NA,NA,TRBV5-1,CASSFRGDESPLHF,TGCGCCAGCAGCTTTCGGGGGGACGAGTCACCCCTCCACTTT
TRBJ2-2,many,TRBD1,TRBV5-1,CASSSGQGAIGELFF,TGCGCCAGCAGCTCGGGACAGGGGGCGATCGGGGAGCTGTTTTTT
TRBJ2-1,NA,NA,TRBV3-1/TRBV3-2,CASRVDSKFYNEQFF,TGTGCCAGCCGAGTGGACAGCAAATTCTACAATGAGCAGTTCTTC
TRBJ1-2,NA,NA,TRBV7-9,CASSLVQDYGYTF,TGTGCCAGCAGCCTGGTACAGGACTATGGCTACACCTTC
TRBJ1-2,few,NA,TRBV28,CASLGAGSNYGYTF,TGTGCCAGCTTGGGGGCAGGGAGTAACTATGGCTACACCTTC
TRBJ2-3,NA,NA,TRBV28,CASRPLPGFSDTQYF,TGTGCCAGCAGACCGCTGCCGGGATTCTCAGATACGCAGTATTTT
TRBJ2-5,NA,NA,TRBV11-3,CASSLSGLPQETQYF,TGTGCCAGCAGCTTATCAGGACTACCACAAGAGACCCAGTACTTC
TRBJ2-7,NA,TRBD2,TRBV5-1,CASSVLAGVDYEQYF,TGCGCCAGCAGCGTACTAGCGGGAGTAGACTACGAGCAGTACTTC
TRBJ2-1,NA,NA,TRBV11-2,CASSLSDSRENNVFF,TGTGCCAGCAGCTTATCAGACTCGCGAGAAAATAACGTTTTCTTC
TRBJ2-5,NA,TRBD1,TRBV19,CASSDGGTGETQYF,TGTGCCAGTAGTGACGGCGGGACAGGAGAGACCCAGTACTTC
TRBJ2-5,NA,NA,TRBV5-1,CASSLSGGAETQYF,TGCGCCAGCAGCTTGTCAGGAGGGGCCGAGACCCAGTACTTC
TRBJ1-3,few,NA,TRBV5-4,CASSSSGTSGNTIYF,TGTGCCAGCAGCTCTAGTGGAACCTCTGGAAACACCATATATTTT
TRBJ2-6,NA,TRBD2,TRBV5-1,CASSYYSGLAGQSGANVLTF,TGCGCCAGCAGCTATTATTCAGGGTTAGCGGGCCAATCTGGGGCCAACGTCCTGACTTTC
TRBJ1-2,NA,NA,TRBV7-9,CASSSGVGYGYTF,TGTGCCAGCAGCTCAGGGGTTGGCTATGGCTACACCTTC
TRBJ2-7,once,TRBD1,TRBV14,CASSLATGAQYF,TGTGCCAGCAGCCTCGCAACAGGGGCGCAGTACTTC
TRBJ2-3,NA,TRBD2,TRBV5-1,CASSSPGWSGRMEGTDTQYF,TGCGCCAGCAGCTCCCCGGGTTGGAGCGGGAGGATGGAGGGCACAGATACGCAGTATTTT
TRBJ2-3,NA,NA,TRBV5-1,CASRPTPTDTQYF,TGCGCCAGCAGACCTACCCCCACAGATACGCAGTATTTT
TRBJ1-2,NA,NA,TRBV27,CASSPHQTGKANYGYTF,TGTGCCAGCAGTCCCCACCAGACAGGAAAAGCTAACTATGGCTACACCTTC
TRBJ1-2,NA,NA,TRBV12-3/TRBV12-4,CASSPDSSGYTF,TGTGCCAGCAGTCCCGACAGCTCTGGCTACACCTTC
TRBJ2-3,NA,TRBD1,TRBV7-3,CASSTTRDSTQYF,TGTGCCAGCAGCACCACCAGGGACAGCACGCAGTATTTT
TRBJ2-1,NA,TRBD2,TRBV28,CASILAGGYNEQFF,TGTGCCAGCATACTAGCGGGGGGCTACAATGAGCAGTTCTTC
TRBJ1-1,NA,NA,TRBV3-1/TRBV3-2,CASSQRDFAFF,TGTGCCAGCAGCCAACGCGATTTCGCTTTCTTT
TRBJ2-5,NA,NA,TRBV7-9,CASSLNSGVETQYF,TGTGCCAGCAGCTTAAACTCAGGGGTAGAGACCCAGTACTTC
TRBJ2-2,NA,TRBD2,TRBV4-1,CASSQEARGLARAGELFF,TGCGCCAGCAGCCAAGAAGCAAGGGGACTAGCGAGGGCCGGGGAGCTGTTTTTT
TRBJ1-1,NA,NA,TRBV7-3,CASSLMLTGRETEAFF,TGTGCCAGCAGCTTAATGTTGACGGGGAGGGAGACTGAAGCTTTCTTT
TRBJ2-5,NA,TRBD2,TRBV7-3,CASSLIAGGQETQYF,TGTGCCAGCAGCTTAATAGCGGGAGGGCAAGAGACCCAGTACTTC
TRBJ1-2,NA,NA,TRBV28,CASSLSPNYGYTF,TGTGCCAGCAGTTTATCTCCCAACTATGGCTACACCTTC
TRBJ2-3,NA,NA,TRBV7-9,CASSPYTDTQYF,TGTGCCAGCAGCCCTTACACAGATACGCAGTATTTT
TRBJ1-4,NA,TRBD1,TRBV4-2,CASSPSRDRDNEKLFF,TGTGCCAGCAGCCCTTCCCGGGACAGGGATAATGAAAAACTGTTTTTT
TRBJ2-7,NA,NA,TRBV19,CASSTGIGGSYEQYF,TGTGCCAGTAGTACGGGGATCGGGGGTTCCTACGAGCAGTACTTC
TRBJ2-3,NA,TRBD1,TRBV3-1/TRBV3-2,CASSQVETGKADTQYF,TGTGCCAGCAGCCAAGTGGAGACAGGGAAGGCAGATACGCAGTATTTT
TRBJ2-7,few,NA,TRBV7-2,CASSQGRGLSYEQYF,TGTGCCAGCAGCCAAGGGAGGGGGTTATCCTACGAGCAGTACTTC
TRBJ1-2,NA,NA,TRBV6-2/TRBV6-3,CASSYSRGPIDGYTF,TGTGCCAGCAGTTACTCGAGAGGTCCGATCGATGGCTACACCTTC
TRBJ2-2,once,NA,TRBV7-3,CASSLTGVTGELFF,TGTGCCAGCAGCTTAACAGGGGTGACCGGGGAGCTGTTTTTT
TRBJ2-1,NA,NA,TRBV30,CAWSAGDSSRGFRQFF,TGTGCCTGGAGTGCCGGGGACTCCTCCCGGGGGTTTAGGCAGTTCTTC